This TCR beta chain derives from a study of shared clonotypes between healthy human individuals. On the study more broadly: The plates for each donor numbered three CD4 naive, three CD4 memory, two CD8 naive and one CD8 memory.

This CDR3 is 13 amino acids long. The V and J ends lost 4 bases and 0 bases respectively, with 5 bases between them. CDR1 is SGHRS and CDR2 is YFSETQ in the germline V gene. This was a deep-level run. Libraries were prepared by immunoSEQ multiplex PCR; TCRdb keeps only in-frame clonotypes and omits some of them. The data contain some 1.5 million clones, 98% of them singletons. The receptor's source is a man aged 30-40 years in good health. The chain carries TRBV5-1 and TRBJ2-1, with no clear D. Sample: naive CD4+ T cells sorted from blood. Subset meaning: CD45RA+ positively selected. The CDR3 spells CASSPTSYNEQFF. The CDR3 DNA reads TGCGCCAGCAGCCCTACCTCCTACAATGAGCAGTTCTTC.